Below, one TCR beta chain is given with its context. The antigen is not known. The data derive from a study of T-cell memory formation after mild COVID-19. Germline CDR1 and CDR2: LNHDA and SQIVND (reference sequence). V dropped 3 bases and J dropped 4 bases, with 13 bases sitting between them. The CDR3 sequence is 15 residues long. A single record per CDR3 protein comes from TCRdb applying MiXCR to the 5' RACE reads. There are roughly 80,000 distinct CDR3 sequences in the sample; approximately 14% occur only once, and roughly a third lies in the top ten. Whole-study findings and limits: SARS-CoV-2 specificity was not confirmed for second-wave clones peaking on day 37.

This chain uses TRBV19 with TRBJ1-5; D gene uncertain. The TCR comes from an adult woman who had mild COVID-19 (a few samples of this study predate the infection). Cell type and time point are not known. Sequenced input: PBMCs or a T cell subset sorted from them (not recorded which). The CDR3 is CASSIFETSNQPQHF. The CDR3 bases are TGTGCCAGTAGTATTTTCGAGACGTCGAATCAGCCCCAGCATTTT.